Following are 25 T cell receptor beta chains from one sample sequenced in a study of shared clonotypes between healthy human individuals. Method: immunoSEQ multiplex PCR; TCRdb's copy keeps in-frame clones and lacks some. The sample consists of just over 2,000,000 clones, roughly 94% of them appearing once. Naive-designated CD8 cells lacked CD45RO, were positively enriched for CCR7, and omitted terminally differentiated effector memory CD45RA+ cells. Source material: naive CD8+ T cells sorted from blood. The receptor source for this set is a young man in good health.

The chain has TRBV2 and TRBJ2-3; D is undetermined. V dropped 7 bases and J dropped 3 bases, with 5 bases sitting between them. This CDR3 has 11 amino acids. The germline V gene has CDR1 SNHLY and CDR2 FYNNEI. The CDR3 nucleotides read TGTGCCAGCATTGAGACAGATACGCAGTATTTT. It yields the protein CASIETDTQYF.

This chain uses TRBV11-1 with TRBJ2-5; 8 nucleotides align to TRBD1. Germline V gene lookup returns CDR1 SGHAT and CDR2 FQDESV (reference sequence). V was clipped by 5 bases and J by 3 bases; unmatched bases: 2. This CDR3 has 13 residues. CDR3 nucleotide sequence: TGTGCCAGCAGCCCGGACAGGGAAGAGACCCAGTACTTC. Translation: CASSPDREETQYF. The entire variable domain, with the rest obtained from reference TRBV11-1 and TRBJ2-5, is as follows: EAEVAQSPRYKITEKSQAVAFWCDPISGHATLYWYRQILGQGPELLVQFQDESVVDDSQLPKDRFSAERLKGVDSTLKIQPAELGDSAMYLCASSPDREETQYFGPGTRLLVL.

This sequence joins TRBV7-9 and TRBJ2-7; 7 bases agree with TRBD1. Unmatched junction bases numbered 8, after V lost 2 bases and J lost 7 bases. Germline values: CDR1 SEHNR, CDR2 FQNEAQ (reference sequence). CDR3 length: 14 amino acids. CDR3 loop: CASSLPDRDEEQYF. CDR3 DNA sequence: TGTGCCAGCAGCTTACCCGACAGGGATGAAGAGCAGTACTTC. Full variable domain (missing parts from reference TRBV7-9 and TRBJ2-7): DTGVSQNPRHKITKRGQNVTFRCDPISEHNRLYWYRQTLGQGPEFLTYFQNEAQLEKSRLLSDRFSAERPKGSFSTLEIQRTEQGDSAMYLCASSLPDRDEEQYFGPGTRLTVT.

The chain joins TRBV2 to TRBJ2-1, with 10 nucleotides matching TRBD2. There are 16 residues in the CDR3. V was clipped by 1 base and J by 7 bases; unmatched bases: 7. In germline, CDR1 is SNHLY, CDR2 FYNNEI. The CDR3 loop is CASSEVDLAGDNEQFF. CDR3 DNA: TGTGCCAGCAGTGAAGTTGATCTAGCGGGGGATAATGAGCAGTTCTTC.

The chain links TRBV2 to TRBJ2-3; D may match TRBD1 or TRBD2 (5 bases each). There are 16 residues in the CDR3. The V end lost 2 bases, the J end lost 5 bases, and 17 bases lay between the germline ends. Germline loops: CDR1 SNHLY, CDR2 FYNNEI. This CDR3 is CASSEFVGDAGDTQYF. The CDR3 coding sequence is TGTGCCAGCAGTGAATTTGTGGGGGATGCTGGAGATACGCAGTATTTT. The whole variable domain, filled in from reference TRBV2 and TRBJ2-3, reads EPEVTQTPSHQVTQMGQEVILRCVPISNHLYFYWYRQILGQKVEFLVSFYNNEISEKSEIFDDQFSVERPDGSNFTLKIRSTKLEDSAMYFCASSEFVGDAGDTQYFGPGTRLTVL.

This clone was seen once. The chain joins TRBV14 to TRBJ2-1; D might be TRBD1 or TRBD2, each matching 5 bases. V was pared by 5 bases and J by 9 bases, with 20 bases between. The CDR3 length is 15 residues. From germline, CDR1 is SGHDN and CDR2 FVKESK. CDR3 residues: CASSMVGVLEGEQFF. The CDR3 DNA reads TGTGCCAGCAGCATGGTAGGGGTTTTAGAGGGTGAGCAGTTCTTC.

V and J are TRBV11-2 and TRBJ2-2, with a tentative D call TRBD2 (7 bases). The CDR3 runs to 16 residues. CDR1 and CDR2 from the germline V gene are SGHAT and FQNNGV. Deletions cut 0 bases from V and 3 bases from J, with 11 bases between. Here the CDR3 DNA reads TGTGCCAGCAGCTTAGAGGGGGGGCTGGACACCGGGGAGCTGTTTTTT. This gives the protein CASSLEGGLDTGELFF.

The sample holds a few counts of this clone. Other nucleotide sequences in the sample specify the same CDR3. CDR3 in DNA: TGTGCCAGCAGTTACTCGACCGCCGGGGAGCTGTTTTTT. Residues: CASSYSTAGELFF. The chain links TRBV6-5 to TRBJ2-2; D not certain. The CDR3 spans 13 residues. V was trimmed by 0 bases and J by 6 bases, leaving 5 bases between them. From germline, CDR1 is MNHEY and CDR2 SVGAGI.

J is TRBJ2-3 and V is TRBV4-1; 7 positions agree with TRBD1. The CDR3 is 13 residues long. With 0 bases clipped from V and 6 bases from J, the junction kept 0 bases outside the gene matches. Germline V gene data show CDR1 as MGHRA and CDR2 as YSYEKL. CDR3 nucleotides: TGCGCCAGCAGCCAAGAACAGGGGGATACGCAGTATTTT. It encodes CASSQEQGDTQYF.

V is TRBV7-6 and J is TRBJ2-2, with 8 bases matching TRBD1. Per germline, CDR1 SGHVS and CDR2 FNYEAQ. The CDR3 is 16 amino acids. V shed 5 bases, J shed 4 bases, and the junction held 9 bases outside the gene matches. The CDR3, as DNA: TGTGCCAGCAGCCCCGGGACAGGAACCGGCACCGGGGAGCTGTTTTTT. Protein product: CASSPGTGTGTGELFF. Using reference TRBV7-6 and TRBJ2-2 for the parts outside the CDR3, the full variable domain is GAGVSQSPRYKVTKRGQDVALRCDPISGHVSLYWYRQALGQGPEFLTYFNYEAQQDKSGLPNDRFSAERPEGSISTLTIQRTEQRDSAMYRCASSPGTGTGTGELFFGEGSRLTVL.

The chain employs TRBV11-2 and TRBJ1-5; no definite D call. This CDR3 has 14 amino acids. V gave up 5 bases and J gave up 3 bases, with 11 bases separating them. Germline loops: CDR1 SGHAT, CDR2 FQNNGV. The CDR3 coding sequence is TGTGCCAGCAGCCTGCCGGGCGTCAATCAGCCCCAGCATTTT. It codes for CASSLPGVNQPQHF.

This rearrangement joins TRBV4-3 to TRBJ2-2, with a weak D call TRBD2 (5 bases). Germline loops: CDR1 LGHNA, CDR2 YSLEER. The ends were cut back, 1 base at V and 2 bases at J, with 14 bases in the middle. This CDR3 is 17 amino acids long. For the CDR3, the DNA is TGCGCCAGCAGCCAAGTTGGGTGGGAGTCTAACACCGGGGAGCTGTTTTTT. It encodes CASSQVGWESNTGELFF.

For this clone: At the DNA level, this CDR3 is encoded by other sequences in the same sample as well. This sequence joins TRBV6-5 and TRBJ2-1; D unclear. Trimming removed 0 bases from V and 4 bases from J, with 7 bases in between. Germline V lookup: CDR1 MNHEY, CDR2 SVGAGI. The CDR3 contains 14 residues. As DNA, the CDR3 is TGTGCCAGCAGTTACTCCGACGGGTACAATGAGCAGTTCTTC. This gives the protein CASSYSDGYNEQFF.

The V and J genes are TRBV4-3 and TRBJ2-7; 11 bases agree with TRBD1. The CDR3 sequence is 15 residues long. V shed 3 bases, J shed 2 bases, and the junction held 3 bases outside the gene matches. In germline, CDR1 is LGHNA, CDR2 YSLEER. Written as DNA, the CDR3 is TGCGCCAGCAGCCAGGACAGGGGGCCCGCCTACGAGCAGTACTTC. This codes for CASSQDRGPAYEQYF.

CDR3 loop: CASSPPGTPNNEQFF. The CDR3 DNA reads as TGTGCCAGTAGTCCACCTGGGACACCCAACAATGAGCAGTTCTTC. This chain links TRBV19 with TRBJ2-1; TRBD1 is a possible D gene (6 bases). This CDR3 is 15 amino acids long. V lost 5 bases, J lost 5 bases, and 16 bases lay in between. Germline CDR1 reads LNHDA; CDR2 reads SQIVND (reference sequence).

On this clone itself: The sample contains more than one DNA sequence encoding this CDR3. The rearrangement links TRBV29-1 to TRBJ2-2; D is unclear. The CDR3 sequence is 13 residues long. In germline, CDR1 is SQVTM, CDR2 ANQGSEA. V was trimmed by 4 bases and J by 1 base, leaving 7 bases between them. The CDR3 DNA follows: TGCAGCGTTGTTGGGCAGAACACCGGGGAGCTGTTTTTT. It translates to CSVVGQNTGELFF.

Comment on this clone: The sample contains more than one DNA sequence encoding this CDR3. This chain joins TRBV27 and TRBJ1-5; the D is unclear. The germline CDR1 and CDR2 sequences are MNHEY and SMNVEV (reference sequence). V lost 3 bases and J lost 6, with 3 bases in between. This CDR3 comprises 11 residues. This CDR3 is CASSFSQPQHF. Here the CDR3 DNA reads TGTGCCAGCAGTTTCTCTCAGCCCCAGCATTTT.

V gene TRBV4-3 combines with J gene TRBJ1-1; maybe TRBD1 (6 bases). The germline gives CDR1 LGHNA, CDR2 YSLEER. CDR3 length equals 17 residues. V dropped 0 bases and J dropped 4 bases, with 18 bases sitting between them. The CDR3 protein is CASSQDLAGEGITEAFF. The CDR3 DNA reads as TGCGCCAGCAGCCAAGATCTCGCAGGGGAAGGGATCACTGAAGCTTTCTTT.

This clone has only one observation. The J gene is TRBJ2-1, the V gene TRBV10-2, with a possible D match to TRBD2 (7 bases). This CDR3 is built from 16 residues. The V end was cut by 0 bases, the J end by 5 bases, with 14 bases between. Germline V gene data show CDR1 as WSHSY and CDR2 as SAAADI. DNA of the CDR3: TGCGCCAGCAGTGAGTCAGGGGGACTACCAAACAATGAGCAGTTCTTC. Its protein product is CASSESGGLPNNEQFF.

The V gene is TRBV10-1, the J gene TRBJ2-5; 11 bases are a match to TRBD1. After removal of 4 bases from V and 4 bases from J, the junction contained 5 bases not matched to a gene. Germline-derived CDR1 and CDR2 are WNHNN and SYGVQD (reference sequence). The CDR3 has 15 amino acids. CDR3 bases: TGCGCCAGCAGTGGATGGACAGGGGGCGCAGAGACCCAGTACTTC. It specifies CASSGWTGGAETQYF.

This clone was detected once. This chain connects TRBV4-1 to TRBJ2-5, with D possibly TRBD2 on 5 matching bases. V was pared by 4 bases and J by 1 base, with 13 bases between. Germline CDR1 reads MGHRA; CDR2 reads YSYEKL. CDR3 length: 15 amino acids. CDR3 DNA: TGCGCCAGCAGCCCGAGGGTGGGATCCCAAGAGACCCAGTACTTC. Encoded protein: CASSPRVGSQETQYF.

The rearrangement links TRBV14 to TRBJ1-2; D uncertain. This CDR3 region has 16 residues. Germline V gene data show CDR1 as SGHDN and CDR2 as FVKESK. Trimming cost V 3 bases and J 4 bases, with 18 bases left between them. CDR3 in amino acids: CASSQVTGPVSYGYTF. CDR3 DNA: TGTGCCAGCAGCCAGGTTACCGGACCTGTCTCCTATGGCTACACCTTC.

V is TRBV29-1 and J is TRBJ2-7; TRBD1 agrees at 10 bases. V shed 6 bases and J 2 bases; nucleotides not matched to a gene: 10. Germline V gene lookup returns CDR1 SQVTM and CDR2 ANQGSEA. This CDR3 is built from 15 residues. The CDR3, as DNA: TGCAGCGTCGCGGGCCCGGGACAGGGGACCTACGAGCAGTACTTC. As protein: CSVAGPGQGTYEQYF.

The rearrangement uses TRBV5-1 and TRBJ2-7; 7 bases agree with TRBD2. The CDR3 loop spans 15 amino acids. The junction had 10 bases not matched to a gene; V was cut back by 2 bases and J by 5 bases. Germline V gives CDR1 SGHRS, CDR2 YFSETQ. The CDR3 region has the DNA TGCGCCAGCAGCTTTTGGTGGGAGGGCCAGAACGAGCAGTACTTC. This codes for CASSFWWEGQNEQYF.

V usage is TRBV14 and J usage is TRBJ2-7; 9 bases match TRBD1. Germline V CDR1 and CDR2: SGHDN, FVKESK. V was clipped by 4 bases and J by 0 bases; unmatched bases: 4. This CDR3 region has 15 residues. The CDR3 DNA follows: TGTGCCAGCAGCCTGGGACAGGGTAGCTCCTACGAGCAGTACTTC. It translates to CASSLGQGSSYEQYF.